The 5 T cell receptor beta chains given below trace back to one sample, sequenced in a study of CD8 T cells in Susac syndrome. Random hexamers were used to reverse transcribe an amount of roughly 0.45 to 1 ug RNA. TCRdb redid the calling of the immunoSEQ multiplex PCR reads with MiXCR, one entry per CDR3 protein. This table has approximately 150,000 distinct CDR3 sequences, around 94% appearing once. The sequencing sample was made of CD4+ T cells from PBMCs. These receptor sequences come from a human donor in good health.

The chain carries TRBV25-1 and TRBJ2-3; D uncertain. There are 14 residues in the CDR3. Germline assignment: CDR1 MGHDK and CDR2 SYGVNS. Trimming pared 5 bases from V and 0 bases from J, leaving 9 bases between. The CDR3 region is CASSPTLSTDTQYF. The CDR3 nucleotides are TGTGCCAGCAGTCCGACATTGAGCACAGATACGCAGTATTTT.

V is TRBV11-2 and J is TRBJ1-1; D is uncertain. The CDR3 sequence is 14 residues long. Germline values: CDR1 SGHAT, CDR2 FQNNGV. Trimming stripped 2 bases from V and 7 bases from J, with 14 bases between. The CDR3 loop reads CASSLYDFRGEAFF. The CDR3 DNA is TGTGCCAGCAGCTTATATGATTTCCGGGGTGAAGCTTTCTTT.

CDR3 nucleotide sequence: TGTGCCAGCAGCTCATGGGCAGATACGCAGTATTTT. Amino acid sequence: CASSSWADTQYF. The chain recombines TRBV7-8 with TRBJ2-3; D not resolved. CDR1 and CDR2 from the germline V gene are SGHVS and FQNEAQ. Between the trimmed V and J ends, which lost 4 bases and 4 bases, there was a span of 6 bases. The CDR3 length is 12 residues. Using reference TRBV7-8 and TRBJ2-3 for the parts outside the CDR3, the full variable domain is GAGVSQSPRYKVAKRGQDVALRCDPISGHVSLFWYQQALGQGPEFLTYFQNEAQLDKSGLPSDRFFAERPEGSVSTLKIQRTQQEDSAVYLCASSSWADTQYFGPGTRLTVL.

CDR3 sequence (DNA): TGTGCCAGCAGCGCGTCGGAGACCCAGTACTTC. Amino acid sequence: CASSASETQYF. This chain joins TRBV11-1 and TRBJ2-5, with no clear D. V lost 5 bases and J lost 5, with 6 bases in between. Germline V lookup: CDR1 SGHAT, CDR2 FQDESV (reference sequence). The CDR3 is 11 residues long.

CDR3 in amino acids: CATLFGQGNDYGYTF. CDR3 in DNA: TGTGCCACTCTCTTTGGGCAGGGAAATGACTATGGCTACACCTTC. V and J are TRBV10-3 and TRBJ1-2, with D perhaps matching TRBD1 (5 bases). The germline gives CDR1 ENHRY, CDR2 SYGVKD. V lost 10 bases, J lost 3 bases, and 21 bases lay in between. CDR3 length: 15 residues.